This T cell receptor beta chain was captured by sequencing in a study of T cells in Graves' hyperthyroidism and ophthalmopathy. The TCR beta CDR3 regions underwent amplification using RNA transcripts as the source. Carried out on the TCR CDR3, a first-round RT-PCR used the HTBI primer set. MiXCR was run by TCRdb on the multiplex PCR reads, yielding one entry per CDR3 protein. The sample has fewer than 500,000 distinct CDR3 sequences; around 15% are singletons. Researchers barred patients who had uncontrolled infection, other autoimmune disease, pregnancy or lactation. In germline, CDR1 is SGHDN, CDR2 FVKESK. The V gene lost 4 bases and the J gene lost 9 bases, with 16 bases spanning the gap. CDR3 length: 13 residues. In its sample, this clonotype was seen a few times. Its antigen remains unknown. Broader study findings: For ophthalmopathy, model prediction preceded onset by a median roughly 6.5 months.

This receptor was taken from a woman aged 30 to 39 with Graves' ophthalmopathy. This chain connects TRBV14 to TRBJ2-7; D uncertain. Sequenced: blood. This CDR3 is CASSPRIGYGQYF. The CDR3 nucleotides are TGTGCCAGCAGCCCAAGAATAGGCTATGGGCAGTACTTC. The full variable domain, with the rest looked up from reference TRBV14 and TRBJ2-7, is EAGVTQFPSHSVIEKGQTVTLRCDPISGHDNLYWYRRVMGKEIKFLLHFVKESKQDESGMPNNRFLAERTGGTYSTLKVQPAELEDSGVYFCASSPRIGYGQYFGPGTRLTVT.